This TCR beta chain stems from a study of cytomegalovirus exposure and HLA in healthy donors. This clone was counted between two and nine times. The antigen is not known. Both 60 Vbeta primers and 13 Jbeta primers went into the PCR. Produced via immunoSEQ multiplex PCR; TCRdb's table is partial and in-frame only. The data hold roughly 150,000 clones, with roughly 80% observed a single time. Whole-study results and caveats: Previously analyzed data showed that most TCR beta V segments were productive at a frequency of about 90% or about 30%.

The germline V gene encodes CDR1 SGHTA and CDR2 FQGNSA. This CDR3 has 14 amino acids. The junction had 7 bases not matched to a gene; V was cut back by 6 bases and J by 3 bases. The receptor comes from a male donor in good health and CMV-seropositive. The sequencing sample was made of PBMCs. V is TRBV7-2 and J is TRBJ1-2; 7 bases agree with TRBD1. CDR3 nucleotide sequence: TGTGCCAGCAGTATCGGGGACAGAGACTATGGCTACACCTTC. It translates to CASSIGDRDYGYTF. The full variable domain, its missing parts supplied by reference TRBV7-2 and TRBJ1-2, is GAGVSQSPSNKVTEKGKDVELRCDPISGHTALYWYRQSLGQGLEFLIYFQGNSAPDKSGLPSDRFSAERTGGSVSTLTIQRTQQEDSAVYLCASSIGDRDYGYTFGSGTRLTVV.